This T cell receptor (beta chain) was captured in a study of naive and memory T cell subsets. The study's findings and limits: In CD4 and CD8 cells, diversity dropped from naive through EMRA. A few larger clonotypes appeared in naive repertoires, especially CD8, possibly memory cells re-expressing CD45RA.

Two oligonucleotides, mixed equimolar, formed the beta constant-region primer covering TRBC1 and TRBC2. The ligated cDNA underwent four PCR rounds using SP2 and nested alpha and beta constant-region primers. TCRdb reprocessed the UMI-ligation and nested PCR reads via MiXCR and lists one record per CDR3 protein. The data contain about 140,000 distinct CDR3 sequences, about 20% of them singletons. About this clonotype itself: Its antigen is not identified.

This CDR3 has 14 residues. Germline V gene sequence: CDR1 LGHNT, CDR2 FRNRAP. The germline V and J ends were trimmed by 6 bases and 3 bases, with 11 bases remaining between them. The clonotype originates from a human donor in good health. What was sequenced was naive CD8+ T cells from blood. The chain has TRBV12-5 and TRBJ1-4; tentatively, D is TRBD1 (5 bases). CDR3 sequence (DNA): TGTGCTAGTGGGGGGCCGGTGCCTAATGAAAAACTGTTTTTT. Translation gives CASGGPVPNEKLFF.